This entry features one T cell receptor (beta chain) sequence. Profiling relied on immunoSEQ multiplex PCR, and the TCRdb table lists in-frame clones only, not all of them. The sample contains 150,000 or so clones, over 90% of which appear only once. This entry is derived from a study of control samples from healthy donors and cancer patients. V was cut by 3 bases and J by 2 bases, with 11 bases left in between. The germline V gene has CDR1 SGHTA and CDR2 FQGNSA. The CDR3 runs to 14 residues. The J gene is TRBJ2-7, the V gene TRBV7-2, with D possibly TRBD1 on 6 matching bases. Sequencing input: blood. This TCR was recovered from a man between 45 and 60 years old in good health. CDR3 bases: TGTGCCAGCAGCTTCGGGACAAGAACCTACGAGCAGTACTTC. Protein product: CASSFGTRTYEQYF.